These T cell receptor beta chains were read from a single sample in a study of cytomegalovirus exposure and HLA in healthy donors. Profiling relied on immunoSEQ multiplex PCR, and the TCRdb table lists in-frame clones only, not all of them. The table includes about 130,000 clones, around 72% detected once. The sample was PBMCs. Receptors were obtained from a young man in good health and CMV-seronegative. Both conserved end residues are part of each CDR3. Each record gives: V gene, D gene, J gene, clone size, CDR3 protein, CDR3 DNA. The D gene is left open where the match is weak. Rows give clone size only sometimes, using once, few, many, or a class for an expanded clone.

v_call: TRBV4-3; d_call: -; j_call: TRBJ2-2; clone_size: -; cdr3_aa: CASSQSAGASSGELFF; cdr3_nt: TGCGCCAGCAGCCAATCAGCAGGGGCTAGCTCCGGGGAGCTGTTTTTT
v_call: TRBV10-1; d_call: -; j_call: TRBJ2-7; clone_size: -; cdr3_aa: CASSEWTVYEQYF; cdr3_nt: TGCGCCAGCAGTGAGTGGACAGTTTACGAGCAGTACTTC
v_call: TRBV6-4; d_call: TRBD2; j_call: TRBJ2-1; clone_size: -; cdr3_aa: CASSVKSGGALEQFF; cdr3_nt: TGTGCCAGCAGTGTAAAAAGCGGGGGGGCCTTAGAGCAGTTCTTC
v_call: TRBV6-6; d_call: -; j_call: TRBJ1-6; clone_size: -; cdr3_aa: CASSYSLVALHF; cdr3_nt: TGTGCCAGCAGTTACTCTTTAGTGGCCCTCCACTTT
v_call: TRBV2; d_call: TRBD2; j_call: TRBJ2-1; clone_size: -; cdr3_aa: CASRGLAGGRNEQFF; cdr3_nt: TGTGCCAGCAGGGGACTAGCGGGGGGGCGAAATGAGCAGTTCTTC
v_call: TRBV7-2; d_call: -; j_call: TRBJ2-3; clone_size: -; cdr3_aa: CASSSSYPDTQYF; cdr3_nt: TGTGCCAGCAGCTCGAGCTACCCAGATACGCAGTATTTT
v_call: TRBV11-2; d_call: -; j_call: TRBJ1-4; clone_size: -; cdr3_aa: CASSLSPREWGEKLFF; cdr3_nt: TGTGCCAGCAGCTTATCCCCGAGGGAATGGGGTGAAAAACTGTTTTTT
v_call: TRBV7-2; d_call: TRBD2; j_call: TRBJ2-4; clone_size: few; cdr3_aa: CASSFHTSGVAKNIQYF; cdr3_nt: TGTGCCAGCAGCTTCCACACTAGCGGGGTAGCCAAAAACATTCAGTACTTC
v_call: TRBV7-9; d_call: -; j_call: TRBJ2-5; clone_size: -; cdr3_aa: CASSLFDRQETQYF; cdr3_nt: TGTGCCAGCAGCTTATTCGACAGGCAAGAGACCCAGTACTTC
v_call: TRBV5-1; d_call: TRBD1; j_call: TRBJ1-1; clone_size: -; cdr3_aa: CASSQLTGMNTEAFF; cdr3_nt: TGCGCCAGCAGCCAACTGACAGGGATGAACACTGAAGCTTTCTTT
v_call: TRBV5-1; d_call: -; j_call: TRBJ2-5; clone_size: -; cdr3_aa: CASSPGGSSRMETQYF; cdr3_nt: TGCGCCAGCAGTCCTGGGGGGTCTAGTCGTATGGAGACCCAGTACTTC
v_call: TRBV4-1; d_call: TRBD2; j_call: TRBJ2-7; clone_size: -; cdr3_aa: CASSATSGGYEQYF; cdr3_nt: TGCGCCAGCAGCGCTACTAGCGGGGGATACGAGCAGTACTTC
v_call: TRBV10-3; d_call: -; j_call: TRBJ2-3; clone_size: -; cdr3_aa: CAISESRGLIGTDTQYF; cdr3_nt: TGTGCCATCAGTGAGTCGCGGGGGCTGATCGGCACAGATACGCAGTATTTT
v_call: TRBV5-1; d_call: TRBD1; j_call: TRBJ1-2; clone_size: -; cdr3_aa: CANRQDRGNYGYTF; cdr3_nt: TGCGCCAACAGGCAGGACAGGGGTAACTATGGCTACACCTTC
v_call: TRBV28; d_call: TRBD1; j_call: TRBJ1-5; clone_size: -; cdr3_aa: CASSLVQGAGQPQHF; cdr3_nt: TGTGCCAGCAGCCTCGTTCAGGGGGCAGGTCAGCCCCAGCATTTT
v_call: TRBV28; d_call: TRBD1; j_call: TRBJ1-1; clone_size: -; cdr3_aa: CASSLSTGAISNTEAFF; cdr3_nt: TGTGCCAGCAGTTTATCAACAGGGGCTATTTCGAACACTGAAGCTTTCTTT
v_call: TRBV11-2; d_call: -; j_call: TRBJ2-2; clone_size: -; cdr3_aa: CASRPQLANTGELFF; cdr3_nt: TGTGCCAGCAGGCCACAATTGGCGAACACCGGGGAGCTGTTTTTT
v_call: TRBV19; d_call: -; j_call: TRBJ1-1; clone_size: -; cdr3_aa: CASSIWQNTEAFF; cdr3_nt: TGTGCCAGTAGTATATGGCAGAACACTGAAGCTTTCTTT
v_call: TRBV10-2; d_call: TRBD2; j_call: TRBJ2-3; clone_size: -; cdr3_aa: CASSDPGLAGSLDTQYF; cdr3_nt: TGCGCCAGCAGTGACCCTGGACTAGCGGGGTCACTGGATACGCAGTATTTT
v_call: TRBV9; d_call: TRBD2; j_call: TRBJ2-7; clone_size: -; cdr3_aa: CASSVGERGVVADEQYF; cdr3_nt: TGTGCCAGCAGCGTAGGTGAGCGGGGGGTTGTTGCGGACGAGCAGTACTTC
v_call: TRBV2; d_call: -; j_call: TRBJ2-5; clone_size: -; cdr3_aa: CASSEWGRGGQETQYF; cdr3_nt: TGTGCCAGCAGTGAATGGGGGCGTGGGGGCCAAGAGACCCAGTACTTC
v_call: TRBV5-1; d_call: -; j_call: TRBJ1-1; clone_size: -; cdr3_aa: CASTVGGTTEAFF; cdr3_nt: TGCGCCAGCACCGTTGGGGGGACCACTGAAGCTTTCTTT
v_call: TRBV5-1; d_call: TRBD1; j_call: TRBJ1-2; clone_size: -; cdr3_aa: CASRDPQTGAGGYTF; cdr3_nt: TGCGCCAGCAGAGATCCTCAGACAGGGGCAGGTGGCTACACCTTC
v_call: TRBV7-2; d_call: -; j_call: TRBJ1-3; clone_size: -; cdr3_aa: CASTLSIGSGNTIYF; cdr3_nt: TGTGCCAGCACCCTTAGTATCGGGTCAGGAAACACCATATATTTT
v_call: TRBV29-1; d_call: -; j_call: TRBJ1-3; clone_size: -; cdr3_aa: CSVVAGTNSGNTIYF; cdr3_nt: TGCAGCGTTGTAGCAGGGACTAACTCTGGAAACACCATATATTTT
v_call: TRBV4-1; d_call: -; j_call: TRBJ1-1; clone_size: -; cdr3_aa: CASSQVSRNTEAFF; cdr3_nt: TGCGCCAGCAGCCAAGTGTCCAGGAACACTGAAGCTTTCTTT
v_call: TRBV7-3; d_call: TRBD1; j_call: TRBJ1-1; clone_size: few; cdr3_aa: CASSSLTGMDTEAFF; cdr3_nt: TGTGCCAGCAGCTCCTTGACAGGGATGGACACTGAAGCTTTCTTT
v_call: TRBV13; d_call: -; j_call: TRBJ1-1; clone_size: -; cdr3_aa: CASSSRVHLMNTEAFF; cdr3_nt: TGTGCCAGCAGCTCCCGGGTCCACCTCATGAACACTGAAGCTTTCTTT
v_call: TRBV11-1; d_call: -; j_call: TRBJ2-1; clone_size: -; cdr3_aa: CASTLVGSRAYNEQFF; cdr3_nt: TGTGCCAGCACCCTAGTAGGTAGCAGAGCCTACAATGAGCAGTTCTTC
v_call: TRBV7-2; d_call: -; j_call: TRBJ1-1; clone_size: -; cdr3_aa: CASSLAGGNAEAFF; cdr3_nt: TGTGCCAGCAGCTTAGCGGGGGGGAACGCTGAAGCTTTCTTT
v_call: TRBV10-1; d_call: TRBD1; j_call: TRBJ2-7; clone_size: -; cdr3_aa: CASSAGQGPYEQYF; cdr3_nt: TGCGCCAGCAGTGCTGGACAGGGGCCCTACGAGCAGTACTTC
v_call: TRBV7-9; d_call: TRBD1; j_call: TRBJ1-1; clone_size: -; cdr3_aa: CSSRPGTEKAFF; cdr3_nt: TGTTCCAGCAGACCCGGGACAGAGAAAGCTTTCTTT
v_call: TRBV29-1; d_call: TRBD1; j_call: TRBJ1-3; clone_size: -; cdr3_aa: CSVGTGNGNTIYF; cdr3_nt: TGCAGCGTGGGGACAGGGAATGGAAACACCATATATTTT
v_call: TRBV5-5; d_call: -; j_call: TRBJ1-1; clone_size: -; cdr3_aa: CASSLVQDAAFF; cdr3_nt: TGTGCCAGCAGCTTAGTACAGGATGCAGCTTTCTTT
v_call: TRBV28; d_call: -; j_call: TRBJ2-6; clone_size: -; cdr3_aa: CASSTRQANSGANVLTF; cdr3_nt: TGTGCCAGCAGTACAAGACAGGCGAACTCTGGGGCCAACGTCCTGACTTTC
v_call: TRBV30; d_call: TRBD2; j_call: TRBJ2-4; clone_size: -; cdr3_aa: CAWSIPGLAAAKNIQYF; cdr3_nt: TGTGCCTGGAGTATACCGGGACTAGCGGCAGCCAAAAACATTCAGTACTTC
v_call: TRBV11-2; d_call: TRBD2; j_call: TRBJ2-5; clone_size: -; cdr3_aa: CASRPSGGGKTQYF; cdr3_nt: TGTGCCAGCCGACCTAGCGGGGGCGGGAAGACCCAGTACTTC
v_call: TRBV7-9; d_call: TRBD1; j_call: TRBJ1-5; clone_size: -; cdr3_aa: CSSSFTYQGDSNQPQHF; cdr3_nt: TGTTCCAGCAGTTTTACCTACCAGGGGGATAGCAATCAGCCCCAGCATTTT
v_call: TRBV14; d_call: -; j_call: TRBJ1-6; clone_size: -; cdr3_aa: CASANRGGHNSPLHF; cdr3_nt: TGTGCCAGCGCCAACCGGGGGGGACATAATTCACCCCTCCACTTT
v_call: TRBV27; d_call: -; j_call: TRBJ2-3; clone_size: -; cdr3_aa: CASSYGGDTQYF; cdr3_nt: TGTGCCAGCAGTTATGGAGGGGATACGCAGTATTTT
v_call: TRBV7-2; d_call: TRBD2; j_call: TRBJ2-1; clone_size: -; cdr3_aa: CASSTGLAGLEQFF; cdr3_nt: TGTGCCAGCAGCACCGGTCTAGCGGGGCTTGAGCAGTTCTTC
v_call: TRBV10-3; d_call: -; j_call: TRBJ2-3; clone_size: -; cdr3_aa: CATKMGHGTDTQYF; cdr3_nt: TGTGCCACCAAAATGGGGCATGGTACAGATACGCAGTATTTT
v_call: TRBV7-9; d_call: TRBD1; j_call: TRBJ1-1; clone_size: -; cdr3_aa: CASSVGQLRAFF; cdr3_nt: TGTGCCAGCAGCGTGGGACAGCTCAGAGCTTTCTTT
v_call: TRBV5-1; d_call: TRBD2; j_call: TRBJ2-7; clone_size: few; cdr3_aa: CASSLVLAGKYEQYF; cdr3_nt: TGCGCCAGCAGCTTGGTTCTAGCGGGGAAATACGAGCAGTACTTC
v_call: TRBV2; d_call: TRBD1; j_call: TRBJ2-5; clone_size: once; cdr3_aa: CASSGLGTGASSQYF; cdr3_nt: TGTGCCAGCAGTGGGCTTGGGACAGGGGCAAGCTCCCAGTACTTC
v_call: TRBV4-1; d_call: TRBD1; j_call: TRBJ1-1; clone_size: few; cdr3_aa: CASTGTGSGENTEAFF; cdr3_nt: TGCGCCAGCACCGGGACAGGGTCAGGGGAGAACACTGAAGCTTTCTTT
v_call: TRBV19; d_call: -; j_call: TRBJ1-5; clone_size: -; cdr3_aa: CASSNRVGNQPQHF; cdr3_nt: TGTGCCAGTAGCAACAGGGTTGGCAATCAGCCCCAGCATTTT
v_call: TRBV5-1; d_call: TRBD1; j_call: TRBJ2-1; clone_size: -; cdr3_aa: CASSSRQGVDNEQFF; cdr3_nt: TGCGCCAGCAGCTCTAGACAGGGGGTGGACAATGAGCAGTTCTTC
v_call: TRBV5-1; d_call: -; j_call: TRBJ2-1; clone_size: once; cdr3_aa: CASSFTGPNEQFF; cdr3_nt: TGCGCCAGCAGCTTTACAGGTCCCAATGAGCAGTTCTTC
v_call: TRBV27; d_call: TRBD1; j_call: TRBJ1-2; clone_size: -; cdr3_aa: CASTGGDHYGYTF; cdr3_nt: TGTGCCAGCACAGGGGGCGACCACTATGGCTACACCTTC
v_call: TRBV5-8; d_call: TRBD2; j_call: TRBJ2-1; clone_size: -; cdr3_aa: CASSLAFGTSGYNEQFF; cdr3_nt: TGTGCCAGCAGCTTGGCTTTCGGGACTAGCGGGTACAATGAGCAGTTCTTC
v_call: TRBV9; d_call: TRBD2; j_call: TRBJ2-3; clone_size: -; cdr3_aa: CASSVSSGGAVGTDTQYF; cdr3_nt: TGTGCCAGCAGCGTCTCTAGCGGGGGGGCGGTTGGCACAGATACGCAGTATTTT
v_call: TRBV15; d_call: -; j_call: TRBJ2-1; clone_size: -; cdr3_aa: CATSRDAGSDNEQFF; cdr3_nt: TGTGCCACCAGCAGAGATGCAGGTTCTGACAATGAGCAGTTCTTC
v_call: TRBV5-1; d_call: -; j_call: TRBJ2-7; clone_size: -; cdr3_aa: CASSLAARAPYEQYF; cdr3_nt: TGCGCCAGCAGCTTGGCGGCCAGGGCACCCTACGAGCAGTACTTC
v_call: TRBV9; d_call: -; j_call: TRBJ1-6; clone_size: -; cdr3_aa: CASSESGGQNSPLHF; cdr3_nt: TGTGCCAGCAGCGAAAGCGGGGGGCAGAATTCACCCCTCCACTTT
v_call: TRBV5-6; d_call: TRBD1; j_call: TRBJ2-3; clone_size: -; cdr3_aa: CASTDRGAGYTDTQYF; cdr3_nt: TGTGCCAGCACCGACAGGGGAGCGGGTTACACAGATACGCAGTATTTT
v_call: TRBV5-1; d_call: -; j_call: TRBJ2-5; clone_size: -; cdr3_aa: CASSRMRQETQYF; cdr3_nt: TGCGCCAGCAGCCGTATGCGACAAGAGACCCAGTACTTC